The 23 T cell receptor beta chains listed next were all sequenced from one sample in a study of tumor-infiltrating lymphocytes in localized non-small cell lung cancer (dated by TCRdb to the early 2020s). The library was built by means of the immunoSEQ multiplex PCR assay. TCRdb mirrors the immuneACCESS table, restricted to in-frame sequences. Some clones are absent from its copies; in checked studies, under half trace to an unresolved V gene, and the reason for the others is unknown. Within this sample are more than 10,000 clones, with 82% of them counted one time only. The ten largest clones capture around 10% of the sample. The sequencing input was uninvolved lung tissue not adjacent to the tumor. The origin of the receptors is a human donor with non-small cell lung cancer.

The chain carries TRBV19 and TRBJ2-1, with D hard to call. CDR1 LNHDA and CDR2 SQIVND come from the germline V gene (reference sequence). Trimming cost V 4 bases and J 8 bases, with 12 bases left between them. The CDR3 totals 13 residues. Here the CDR3 reads CASSRELSDEQFF. The CDR3 DNA reads TGTGCCAGTAGTAGAGAGCTGAGCGATGAGCAGTTCTTC.

The chain is built from TRBV11-3 and TRBJ1-4, with D possibly matching TRBD1 (6 bases). In germline, CDR1 is SGHNT, CDR2 YENEEA. The CDR3 is made up of 14 amino acids. With 5 bases removed from V and 8 bases from J, the gap between germline ends came to 15 bases. CDR3 in amino acids: CASSHEGGDEKLFF. The CDR3, as DNA: TGTGCCAGCAGCCACGAAGGGGGGGACGAAAAACTGTTTTTT. The complete variable domain, with remaining parts taken from reference TRBV11-3 and TRBJ1-4, reads EAGVVQSPRYKIIEKKQPVAFWCNPISGHNTLYWYLQNLGQGPELLIRYENEEAVDDSQLPKDRFSAERLKGVDSTLKIQPAELGDSAVYLCASSHEGGDEKLFFGSGTQLSVL.

The chain uses TRBV28 and TRBJ2-1; 7 positions agree with TRBD2. Germline assignment: CDR1 MDHEN and CDR2 SYDVKM. This CDR3 has 14 amino acids. V trimming: 5 bases; J trimming: 9 bases; junction bases outside the gene matches: 10. The CDR3 DNA sequence: TGTGCCAGCAGTCCCAAACTGGCGGGGGTTGAGCAGTTCTTC. This encodes CASSPKLAGVEQFF.

As DNA, the CDR3 is TGTGCCAGCAGCGGGTCAGAAGGTTCCGGGGAGCTGTTTTTT. As protein: CASSGSEGSGELFF. This chain links TRBV9 with TRBJ2-2; D is uncertain. Trimming took 3 bases from V and 6 from J, leaving 12 bases between them. The CDR3 totals 14 residues. The germline gives CDR1 SGDLS, CDR2 YYNGEE.

The rearrangement links TRBV14 to TRBJ2-4; D may be TRBD2 (5 bases). V was shortened by 1 base and J by 7 bases, with 8 bases between the two germline ends. This CDR3 spans 13 amino acids. Germline CDR1 SGHDN, CDR2 FVKESK. The CDR3 DNA follows: TGTGCCAGCAGCCAAGGGGAGTCTAACATTCAGTACTTC. It specifies CASSQGESNIQYF.

V is TRBV7-2 and J is TRBJ1-2, with D uncertain. Germline V gives CDR1 SGHTA, CDR2 FQGNSA. This CDR3 has 13 residues. V was pared by 5 bases and J by 8 bases, with 15 bases between. This CDR3 reads CASSLGAQPGYTF. In nucleotides, the CDR3 is TGTGCCAGCAGCCTGGGCGCACAACCGGGCTACACCTTC.

The rearrangement joins TRBV10-3 to TRBJ1-1; 10 bases fit TRBD1. Trimming cost V 6 bases and J 2 bases; bases outside gene matches: 6. Germline loops: CDR1 ENHRY, CDR2 SYGVKD. The CDR3 is made up of 15 amino acids. As DNA, the CDR3 is TGTGCCATCAGCAACTGGGACAGGGGAAACACTGAAGCTTTCTTT. The encoded protein is CAISNWDRGNTEAFF.

V is TRBV6-5 and J is TRBJ2-3; D is unclear. The CDR3 is 13 amino acids. Trimming shortened V by 6 bases and J by 5 bases, and 12 bases separated the two germline ends. The germline CDR1 and CDR2 sequences are MNHEY and SVGAGI. The CDR3, as DNA: TGTGCCAGCAGGCCGCTTGGCGAAGATACGCAGTATTTT. Protein product: CASRPLGEDTQYF.

The rearrangement links TRBV7-9 to TRBJ1-2; no definite D call. The CDR3 runs to 15 residues. Trimming stripped 3 bases from V and 2 bases from J, with 13 bases between. Germline V gene data show CDR1 as SEHNR and CDR2 as FQNEAQ (reference sequence). The CDR3 protein is CASSLTKTSNYGYTF. As DNA, the CDR3 is TGTGCCAGCAGCTTGACAAAAACATCAAACTATGGCTACACCTTC.

The rearrangement joins TRBV7-6 to TRBJ1-3, with D uncertain. V shed 4 bases and J shed 0 bases, with 13 bases lying between them. CDR3 length: 16 amino acids. Germline V CDR1 and CDR2: SGHVS, FNYEAQ. The CDR3 protein is CASSSQASSSGNTIYF. The CDR3 bases are TGTGCCAGCAGCTCCCAGGCGTCCAGCTCTGGAAACACCATATATTTT. The full variable domain, with the rest looked up from reference TRBV7-6 and TRBJ1-3, is GAGVSQSPRYKVTKRGQDVALRCDPISGHVSLYWYRQALGQGPEFLTYFNYEAQQDKSGLPNDRFSAERPEGSISTLTIQRTEQRDSAMYRCASSSQASSSGNTIYFGEGSWLTVV.

This clone is a singleton in its sample. The CDR3 DNA sequence: TGTGCCTGGAGTCTGACGAAGCTCCATGAGCAGTTCTTC. It codes for CAWSLTKLHEQFF. V usage is TRBV30 and J usage is TRBJ2-1; no firm D call. The germline CDR1 and CDR2 sequences are GTSNPN and SVGIG (reference sequence). The CDR3 contains 13 residues. The V end lost 2 bases, the J end lost 8 bases, and 13 bases lay between the germline ends.

The chain recombines TRBV6-5 with TRBJ2-1, with D possibly being TRBD1 (5 bases). The CDR3 consists of 15 residues. Trimming pared 0 bases from V and 3 bases from J, leaving 9 bases between. Germline V lookup: CDR1 MNHEY, CDR2 SVGAGI. In nucleotides, the CDR3 is TGTGCCAGCAGTTACTCCGGACAAGGCTACAATGAGCAGTTCTTC. Its translation is CASSYSGQGYNEQFF.

The chain recombines TRBV5-1 with TRBJ2-3, with 10 bases lining up with TRBD2. The CDR3 spans 15 residues. V lost 5 bases, J lost 4 bases, and 7 bases stayed unmatched. CDR1 and CDR2 (germline): SGHRS, YFSETQ. This CDR3 is CASSASGGASDTQYF. The CDR3 DNA reads as TGCGCCAGCAGTGCCAGCGGGGGGGCATCAGATACGCAGTATTTT.

The rearrangement joins TRBV28 to TRBJ1-3; a weak D match, TRBD1 (5 bases). CDR3 length: 15 residues. Germline lookup yields CDR1 MDHEN and CDR2 SYDVKM. Trimming removed 6 bases at V and 2 bases at J, with 14 bases between. The CDR3 loop reads CASSSSVGAGNTIYF. The CDR3 nucleotides read TGTGCCAGCAGCTCATCGGTGGGGGCTGGAAACACCATATATTTT.

The chain carries TRBV19 and TRBJ2-1; 9 bases fit TRBD1. Per germline, CDR1 LNHDA and CDR2 SQIVND (reference sequence). After removal of 4 bases from V and 5 bases from J, the junction contained 6 bases not matched to a gene. There are 15 residues in the CDR3. The CDR3 DNA is TGTGCCAGTAGTAGGGACAGGGCAGGGAACAATGAGCAGTTCTTC. Translation gives CASSRDRAGNNEQFF.

The chain has TRBV11-3 and TRBJ2-5, with a tentative D call TRBD1 (5 bases). CDR3 size: 14 residues. Trimming removed 3 bases from V and 7 bases from J, with 15 bases in between. CDR1 and CDR2 (germline): SGHNT, YENEEA. CDR3 amino acids: CASSLRSGMMTQYF. In DNA form, the CDR3 reads TGTGCCAGCAGCTTGCGGTCAGGGATGATGACCCAGTACTTC.

The V and J genes are TRBV2 and TRBJ2-7; TRBD1 is a possible D gene (6 bases). This CDR3 is 14 amino acids long. With 6 bases removed from V and 0 bases from J, the gap between germline ends came to 12 bases. The germline gives CDR1 SNHLY, CDR2 FYNNEI. CDR3 bases: TGTGCCAGCAGGCAGGGGTCGGGCTCCTACGAGCAGTACTTC. Residues: CASRQGSGSYEQYF.

This chain joins TRBV4-3 and TRBJ2-3; D gene ambiguous. CDR3 length: 15 amino acids. Per the germline V gene, CDR1 is LGHNA and CDR2 is YSLEER. V was shortened by 1 base and J by 2 bases, with 10 bases between the two germline ends. The CDR3 DNA follows: TGCGCCAGCAGCCAAGGGTACGGATACACAGATACGCAGTATTTT. It translates to CASSQGYGYTDTQYF.

The rearrangement joins TRBV29-1 to TRBJ2-3; TRBD2 aligns across 7 bases. CDR3 length equals 13 residues. In germline, CDR1 is SQVTM, CDR2 ANQGSEA. Losses at the gene ends were 4 bases for V and 2 bases for J; bases not matched to a gene: 3. The DNA of the CDR3 is TGCAGCGTTGGGCGGGGGTACACAGATACGCAGTATTTT. This translates into CSVGRGYTDTQYF.

The chain joins TRBV11-2 to TRBJ1-5; TRBD1 might be the D (6 bases). Germline CDR1 reads SGHAT; CDR2 reads FQNNGV. V was clipped by 6 bases and J by 7 bases, with 13 bases between them. The CDR3 sequence is 13 residues long. CDR3 DNA sequence: TGTGCCAGCAGTCGGGACATTCGGCAGCCCCAGCATTTT. It codes for CASSRDIRQPQHF. Complete variable domain (other parts from reference TRBV11-2 and TRBJ1-5): EAGVAQSPRYKIIEKRQSVAFWCNPISGHATLYWYQQILGQGPKLLIQFQNNGVVDDSQLPKDRFSAERLKGVDSTLKIQPAKLEDSAVYLCASSRDIRQPQHFGDGTRLSIL.

The V gene is TRBV6-6, the J gene TRBJ1-5; 10 bases are a match to TRBD1. V gave up 6 bases and J gave up 2 bases; unmatched junction bases: 4. This CDR3 spans 15 amino acids. The germline gives CDR1 MNHNY, CDR2 SVGAGI (reference sequence). The CDR3 here is CASRDRGPGNQPQHF. Here the CDR3 DNA reads TGTGCCAGCAGAGACAGGGGGCCTGGCAATCAGCCCCAGCATTTT.

This clone was recorded a few times. The CDR3 region is CASSLEGVGGKNIQYF. The CDR3 nucleotides are TGCGCCAGCAGCTTGGAAGGGGTTGGCGGCAAAAACATTCAGTACTTC. This rearrangement joins TRBV5-1 to TRBJ2-4, with D tentatively TRBD1 (5 bases). The CDR3 spans 16 residues. The V gene lost 0 bases and the J gene lost 3 bases, with 13 bases spanning the gap. Germline CDR1 reads SGHRS; CDR2 reads YFSETQ. The full variable domain, its missing parts supplied by reference TRBV5-1 and TRBJ2-4, is KAGVTQTPRYLIKTRGQQVTLSCSPISGHRSVSWYQQTPGQGLQFLFEYFSETQRNKGNFPGRFSGRQFSNSRSEMNVSTLELGDSALYLCASSLEGVGGKNIQYFGAGTRLSVL.

The V gene is TRBV5-1, the J gene TRBJ1-5, with a tentative D call TRBD1 (5 bases). Germline loops: CDR1 SGHRS, CDR2 YFSETQ. This CDR3 spans 16 amino acids. V was cut by 0 bases and J by 1 base, with 11 bases left in between. The CDR3, as DNA: TGCGCCAGCAGCTTGGGGGCTGGGGGAAGCAATCAGCCCCAGCATTTT. Protein product: CASSLGAGGSNQPQHF.